This TCR beta chain was sequenced in a study of blood T cell repertoires in COVID-19. This CDR3 has 14 residues. Trimming cost V 8 bases and J 7 bases; bases outside gene matches: 2. Germline V gives CDR1 MNHEY, CDR2 SVGAGI. Method: immunoSEQ multiplex PCR; TCRdb's copy keeps in-frame clones and lacks some. The profile shows fewer than 150,000 clones, 84% of them singletons. Sequencing was carried out using peripheral blood. The sequence was obtained from a human donor in a cohort sampled during active COVID-19. V gene TRBV6-5 combines with J gene TRBJ2-2; 15 positions match TRBD2. The CDR3 DNA reads as TGTGCCAGCGGACTAGCGGGGGGGAACGGGGAGCTGTTTTTT. It specifies CASGLAGGNGELFF.